The subject of this entry is one T cell receptor beta chain. Antigen unknown. The assay used deep level. Authors' methods: Filtering differed, since immunoSEQ gave only junction sequences and no quality scores. Method: immunoSEQ multiplex PCR; TCRdb's copy keeps in-frame clones and lacks some. The DNA gave D and trimming, while V, J and clone size come from that table. The sample shows about 490,000 clones, 79% of them seen only once. These data originate in a study of shared clonotypes between healthy human individuals. Whole-study results and caveats: Having only a few donors restricted how much genetic and exposure-history diversity was captured.

This CDR3 spans 14 amino acids. Trimming took off 8 bases at V and 0 bases at J, with 14 bases between the two ends. In germline, CDR1 is MNHEY, CDR2 SMNVEV (reference sequence). Recent vaccinations or acute infections were absent in the healthy HIV-negative adult donors. The TCR sequence derives from a woman in her thirties or forties in good health. Some clones in this sample may be carry-over from other donors' samples. The specimen was PBMCs. The gene calls are TRBV27 and TRBJ2-7, with a tentative D call TRBD2 (6 bases). CDR3 sequence (DNA): TGTGCCAGCTGGGGAGGTAGGTTCTCCTACGAGCAGTACTTC. It is translated as CASWGGRFSYEQYF.